Each of the 27 T cell receptor beta chains below was sequenced from the same sample in a study of tissue T cells after allogeneic stem cell transplantation. TCRdb's table, derived via immunoSEQ multiplex PCR, lists solely in-frame clones and lacks some. The top ten hold over 7.5% of the sample, which has roughly 10,000 clones, 60% seen once. The source was tissue from the jejunum, collected at autopsy. All receptors derive from a woman aged 18-50 years with breast cancer.

This sequence joins TRBV29-1 and TRBJ1-1; D gene ambiguous. V lost 0 bases, J lost 5 bases, and 19 bases lay in between. Germline-derived CDR1 and CDR2 are SQVTM and ANQGSEA. The CDR3 covers 16 residues. Here the CDR3 reads CSVEDPKASTITEAFF. The CDR3 DNA reads as TGCAGCGTTGAAGATCCAAAGGCCTCGACGATAACTGAAGCTTTCTTT.

The rearrangement links TRBV11-2 to TRBJ2-1; 8 nucleotides match TRBD2. The germline CDR1 and CDR2 sequences are SGHAT and FQNNGV. With 0 bases clipped from V and 4 bases from J, the junction kept 8 bases outside the gene matches. The length of the CDR3 is 17 residues. The CDR3 is CASSLDLGLAGYNEQFF. Here the CDR3 DNA reads TGTGCCAGCAGCTTAGATCTCGGTCTAGCGGGTTACAATGAGCAGTTCTTC.

This rearrangement joins TRBV2 to TRBJ2-7, with D tentatively TRBD1 (5 bases). This CDR3 has 14 residues. Trimming took off 8 bases at V and 7 bases at J, with 21 bases between the two ends. Per the germline V gene, CDR1 is SNHLY and CDR2 is FYNNEI. CDR3 residues: CASRGWQGSGEQYF. The CDR3 bases are TGTGCCAGCCGAGGATGGCAGGGTTCAGGGGAGCAGTACTTC.

The rearrangement links TRBV18 to TRBJ2-4; 7 nucleotides align to TRBD1. V lost 4 bases and J lost 7; bases outside the gene matches: 10. The germline gives CDR1 KGHSH, CDR2 LQKENI. There are 15 residues in the CDR3. Written as DNA, the CDR3 is TGTGCCAGCTCACTACGACAGGGAGAGATGAACATTCAGTACTTC. Protein sequence: CASSLRQGEMNIQYF.

The V gene is TRBV9, the J gene TRBJ1-1; a possible D gene is TRBD1 (5 bases). CDR1 is SGDLS, CDR2 YYNGEE, per germline. The CDR3 contains 14 residues. Trimming left V 3 bases short and J 4 bases short, with 13 bases between. The CDR3 nucleotides are TGTGCCAGCAGCGCCACCTGGAGGGGCACTGAAGCTTTCTTT. Its protein is CASSATWRGTEAFF.

The CDR3 bases are TGTGCCAGCAGTTACTCGCATGGTGAGCAGTTCTTC. Residues: CASSYSHGEQFF. The rearrangement uses TRBV6-2 or TRBV6-3 and TRBJ2-1; D not resolved. In germline, CDR1 is MNHEY, CDR2 SVGEGT. V lost 0 bases to trimming and J lost 9 bases, with 6 bases between them. The CDR3 totals 12 residues.

Here the CDR3 DNA reads TGTGCCTCTAGGGACAGGGGGAATGAAAAACTGTTTTTT. It specifies CASRDRGNEKLFF. The rearrangement uses TRBV6-6 and TRBJ1-4; 11 nucleotides align to TRBD1. The V gene's germline CDR1 is MNHNY and CDR2 SVGAGI (reference sequence). The CDR3 has 13 amino acids. V was clipped by 11 bases and J by 5 bases; unmatched bases: 4.

This clone was observed a handful of times. V usage is TRBV5-1 and J usage is TRBJ2-5, with unresolved D. CDR1 is SGHRS and CDR2 is YFSETQ in the germline V gene. Trimming left V 0 bases short and J 4 bases short, with 10 bases between. The CDR3 extends over 14 amino acids. For the CDR3, the DNA is TGCGCCAGCAGCTTGGGTGGCAGGTTAGAGACCCAGTACTTC. This codes for CASSLGGRLETQYF.

The V gene is TRBV9, the J gene TRBJ2-2; TRBD2 might be the D (6 bases). Per the germline V gene, CDR1 is SGDLS and CDR2 is YYNGEE. This CDR3 spans 17 amino acids. V was shortened by 6 bases and J by 1 base, with 19 bases between the two germline ends. CDR3 region: CASTLVGSALNTGELFF. CDR3 bases: TGTGCCAGCACTTTGGTCGGGAGCGCCTTGAACACCGGGGAGCTGTTTTTT.

This clone counts as large. The rearrangement uses TRBV29-1 and TRBJ2-3, with D maybe TRBD1 (5 bases). CDR1 is SQVTM, CDR2 ANQGSEA, per germline. The CDR3 has 13 amino acids. The V end was cut by 3 bases, the J end by 4 bases, with 11 bases between. The CDR3 sequence: CSVEAQGADTQYF. CDR3 DNA sequence: TGCAGCGTTGAGGCCCAGGGTGCAGATACGCAGTATTTT.

The genes are TRBV6-6 and TRBJ2-3; 12 bases agree with TRBD1. V was pared by 4 bases and J by 4 bases, with 6 bases of the junction left unmatched. This CDR3 is 16 amino acids long. The germline gives CDR1 MNHNY, CDR2 SVGAGI (reference sequence). The CDR3 nucleotides are TGTGCCAGCAGTTCTGGGACAGGGGGCGGCCCAGATACGCAGTATTTT. This sequence encodes CASSSGTGGGPDTQYF.

The J gene is TRBJ2-1, the V gene TRBV25-1; 10 bases are shared with TRBD2. This CDR3 contains 12 residues. In germline, CDR1 is MGHDK, CDR2 SYGVNS. V was pared by 7 bases and J by 10 bases, with 4 bases of the junction left unmatched. CDR3 amino acids: CASTSGSGEQFF. Written as DNA, the CDR3 is TGTGCCAGCACTAGCGGGAGCGGCGAGCAGTTCTTC.

The chain links TRBV28 to TRBJ2-7; the match to TRBD2 covers 8 bases. Germline V gene data show CDR1 as MDHEN and CDR2 as SYDVKM. The CDR3 spans 15 residues. J lost 3 bases, V lost 6 bases, and 10 bases had no gene match. CDR3 DNA sequence: TGTGCCAGCAGAAATGGCGGGGGGCGAGACTACGAGCAGTACTTC. Amino acids: CASRNGGGRDYEQYF.

This clone was detected only once. This rearrangement joins TRBV2 to TRBJ2-2; possibly TRBD1 or TRBD2 for D (6 bases each). The CDR3 consists of 15 residues. Per germline, CDR1 SNHLY and CDR2 FYNNEI. The V end lost 3 bases, the J end lost 2 bases, and 10 bases lay between the germline ends. The CDR3 DNA sequence: TGTGCCAGCAGTGACAGGGGAGGAAACACCGGGGAGCTGTTTTTT. Translating it yields CASSDRGGNTGELFF. Filled out from reference TRBV2 and TRBJ2-2, the complete variable domain reads EPEVTQTPSHQVTQMGQEVILRCVPISNHLYFYWYRQILGQKVEFLVSFYNNEISEKSEIFDDQFSVERPDGSNFTLKIRSTKLEDSAMYFCASSDRGGNTGELFFGEGSRLTVL.

The chain is built from TRBV5-1 and TRBJ1-2; no reliable D call. Trimming took 4 bases from V and 7 from J, leaving 17 bases between them. The CDR3 extends over 14 amino acids. Germline-derived CDR1 and CDR2 are SGHRS and YFSETQ. CDR3: CASSGSDGGFGYTF. The CDR3 region has the DNA TGCGCCAGCAGCGGTAGCGACGGAGGATTTGGCTACACCTTC.

The chain joins TRBV2 to TRBJ1-2; 8 bases fit TRBD1. V lost 7 bases to trimming and J lost 4 bases; unmatched junction nucleotides: 8. In germline, CDR1 is SNHLY, CDR2 FYNNEI. CDR3 length equals 14 residues. CDR3 sequence: CASTFQGAGYGYTF. For the CDR3, the DNA is TGTGCCAGCACTTTCCAGGGGGCGGGCTATGGCTACACCTTC. Looking up the rest from reference TRBV2 and TRBJ1-2 gives the full variable domain: EPEVTQTPSHQVTQMGQEVILRCVPISNHLYFYWYRQILGQKVEFLVSFYNNEISEKSEIFDDQFSVERPDGSNFTLKIRSTKLEDSAMYFCASTFQGAGYGYTFGSGTRLTVV.

The chain is built from TRBV9 and TRBJ2-5, with a possible D match to TRBD2 (6 bases). Trimming took 3 bases from V and 4 from J, leaving 19 bases between them. Germline-derived CDR1 and CDR2 are SGDLS and YYNGEE. CDR3 length: 16 residues. The CDR3 loop is CASSAFGGVTSETQYF. The DNA for the CDR3 is TGTGCCAGCAGCGCTTTCGGGGGTGTGACATCAGAGACCCAGTACTTC.

The chain links TRBV2 to TRBJ1-4; D ambiguous. Trimming removed 7 bases at V and 0 bases at J, with 9 bases between. Germline CDR1 reads SNHLY; CDR2 reads FYNNEI. This CDR3 has 14 residues. The CDR3 DNA is TGTGCCAGCAACCCGAGGGCAACTAATGAAAAACTGTTTTTT. Translated: CASNPRATNEKLFF.

This sequence joins TRBV7-9 and TRBJ2-5, with D uncertain. CDR3 length: 13 residues. V shed 0 bases and J shed 5 bases, with 7 bases lying between them. Germline loops: CDR1 SEHNR, CDR2 FQNEAQ (reference sequence). DNA of the CDR3: TGTGCCAGCAGCTTAGCCGCCGCGGAGACCCAGTACTTC. Residues: CASSLAAAETQYF.

This sequence joins TRBV6-2 or TRBV6-3 and TRBJ2-5, with 7 bases that match TRBD2. Germline V gene sequence: CDR1 MNHEY, CDR2 SVGEGT. The CDR3 is 18 amino acids. Germline trimming cut 0 bases from V and 0 bases from J; bases unmatched to any gene: 10. CDR3 coding DNA: TGTGCCAGCAGTTACTCGGCCACTAGCGCAAAGTACCAAGAGACCCAGTACTTC. This sequence encodes CASSYSATSAKYQETQYF.

The V gene is TRBV19, the J gene TRBJ1-5; D unclear. The CDR3 spans 14 residues. Trimming stripped 7 bases from V and 5 bases from J, with 15 bases between. Germline V gene data show CDR1 as LNHDA and CDR2 as SQIVND (reference sequence). In DNA, the CDR3 is TGTGCCAGTACCGCCTACAGCCTTTATCAGCCCCAGCATTTT. Protein: CASTAYSLYQPQHF. The full variable domain, rest sourced from reference TRBV19 and TRBJ1-5, is DGGITQSPKYLFRKEGQNVTLSCEQNLNHDAMYWYRQDPGQGLRLIYYSQIVNDFQKGDIAEGYSVSREKKESFPLTVTSAQKNPTAFYLCASTAYSLYQPQHFGDGTRLSIL.

V is TRBV5-1 and J is TRBJ1-2, with D unresolved. The CDR3 contains 15 residues. Trimming removed 3 bases from V and 4 bases from J, with 16 bases in between. Germline CDR1 is SGHRS and CDR2 is YFSETQ. The CDR3 DNA reads TGCGCCAGCAGCTATGTGGAGGCCGGAAGCTATGGCTACACCTTC. It codes for CASSYVEAGSYGYTF.

This clone was seen a few times. The rearrangement uses TRBV7-6 and TRBJ2-1; D not resolved. The germline V gene encodes CDR1 SGHVS and CDR2 FNYEAQ. Trimming removed 5 bases at V and 16 bases at J, with 15 bases between. The CDR3 runs 11 residues. The CDR3 region has the DNA TGTGCCAGCAGCCTTAGGGTCCAGCTCTTCTTC. This codes for CASSLRVQLFF.

This clone was seen a handful of times. The chain has TRBV7-9 and TRBJ2-3, with 7 bases that match TRBD2. Germline trimming cut 4 bases from V and 0 bases from J; bases unmatched to any gene: 10. The germline V gene has CDR1 SEHNR and CDR2 FQNEAQ (reference sequence). The CDR3 spans 17 residues. The CDR3 region has the DNA TGTGCCAGCAGCTCAGCATCGGGCGGGAGAAGCACAGATACGCAGTATTTT. As protein: CASSSASGGRSTDTQYF.

This CDR3 reads CASSSDGRYNEQFF. The CDR3 DNA reads TGTGCCAGCAGCTCCGACGGACGCTACAATGAGCAGTTCTTC. The chain employs TRBV7-2 and TRBJ2-1, with D uncertain. CDR1 SGHTA and CDR2 FQGNSA come from the germline V gene. Trimming took off 4 bases at V and 3 bases at J, with 10 bases between the two ends. The CDR3 contains 14 residues.

J is TRBJ2-3 and V is TRBV10-3; D is perhaps TRBD2 (5 bases). Germline CDR1 ENHRY, CDR2 SYGVKD. The V gene lost 4 bases and the J gene lost 4 bases, with 12 bases spanning the gap. The CDR3 has 14 residues. CDR3 amino acids: CAISVDSSADTQYF. The CDR3 nucleotides read TGTGCCATCAGTGTGGACTCGTCTGCAGATACGCAGTATTTT.

This chain joins TRBV7-3 and TRBJ1-1, with 8 nucleotides matching TRBD1. The V gene end was trimmed by 3 bases and the J gene end by 5 bases; junction bases not matched to a gene: 2. Germline CDR1 SGHTA, CDR2 FQGTGA. This CDR3 has 13 amino acids. The CDR3 DNA reads TGTGCCAGCAGCTTGGACAGGGAAACTGAAGCTTTCTTT. This sequence encodes CASSLDRETEAFF.